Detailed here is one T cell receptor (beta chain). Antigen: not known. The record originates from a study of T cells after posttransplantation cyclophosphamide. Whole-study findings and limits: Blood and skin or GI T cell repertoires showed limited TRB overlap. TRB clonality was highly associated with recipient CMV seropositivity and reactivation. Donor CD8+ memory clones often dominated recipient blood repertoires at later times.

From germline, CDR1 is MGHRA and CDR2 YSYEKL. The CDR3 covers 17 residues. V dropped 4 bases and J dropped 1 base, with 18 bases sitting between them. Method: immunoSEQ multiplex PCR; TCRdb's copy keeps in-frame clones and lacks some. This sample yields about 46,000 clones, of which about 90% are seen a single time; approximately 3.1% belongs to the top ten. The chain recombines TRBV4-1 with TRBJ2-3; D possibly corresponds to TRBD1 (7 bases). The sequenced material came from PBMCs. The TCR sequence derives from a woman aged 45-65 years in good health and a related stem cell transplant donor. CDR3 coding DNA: TGCGCCAGCAGCCCAAACCGACAGGGACTGGGCACAGATACGCAGTATTTT. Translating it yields CASSPNRQGLGTDTQYF.